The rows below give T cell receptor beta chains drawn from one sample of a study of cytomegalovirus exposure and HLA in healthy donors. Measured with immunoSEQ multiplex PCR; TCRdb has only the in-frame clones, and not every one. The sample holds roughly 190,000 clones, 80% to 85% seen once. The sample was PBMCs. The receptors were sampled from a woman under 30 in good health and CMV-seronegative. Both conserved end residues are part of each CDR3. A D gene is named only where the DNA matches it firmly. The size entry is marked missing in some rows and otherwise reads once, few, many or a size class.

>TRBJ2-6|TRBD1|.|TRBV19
CASSMETGGPGANVLTF
TGTGCCAGTAGTATGGAGACAGGGGGTCCTGGGGCCAACGTCCTGACTTTC
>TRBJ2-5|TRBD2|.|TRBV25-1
CASSGRKGLAGDQETQYF
TGTGCCAGCAGTGGACGGAAGGGACTAGCGGGGGACCAAGAGACCCAGTACTTC
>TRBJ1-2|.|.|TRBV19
CASSPPGHGKLYGYTF
TGTGCCAGTAGTCCCCCAGGACACGGAAAACTCTATGGCTACACCTTC
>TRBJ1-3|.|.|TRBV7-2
CASGGGISGNTIYF
TGTGCCAGCGGGGGCGGCATCTCTGGAAACACCATATATTTT
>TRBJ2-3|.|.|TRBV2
CASSASSVTDTQYF
TGTGCCAGCAGTGCTAGCTCGGTCACAGATACGCAGTATTTT
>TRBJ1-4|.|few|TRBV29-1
CSVEEGLGEKLFF
TGCAGCGTCGAGGAGGGGTTAGGTGAAAAACTGTTTTTT
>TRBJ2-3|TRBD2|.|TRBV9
CASSEPGGDSGYASTDTQYF
TGTGCCAGCAGCGAGCCGGGGGGGGACTCCGGTTACGCTAGCACAGATACGCAGTATTTT
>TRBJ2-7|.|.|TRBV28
CASSEILRDFGQYF
TGTGCCAGCAGTGAAATACTCAGGGACTTCGGACAGTACTTC
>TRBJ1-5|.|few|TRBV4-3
CASSPSRGANQPQHF
TGCGCCAGCAGCCCCTCCCGGGGGGCCAATCAGCCCCAGCATTTT
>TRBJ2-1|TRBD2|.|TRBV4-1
CASSQTSGSYNEQFF
TGCGCCAGCAGCCAAACTAGCGGGAGCTACAATGAGCAGTTCTTC
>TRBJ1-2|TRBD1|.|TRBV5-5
CASSLEGDSWNYGYTF
TGTGCCAGCAGCTTGGAGGGGGACAGTTGGAACTATGGCTACACCTTC
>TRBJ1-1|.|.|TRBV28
CASIRSLIRRMNTEAFF
TGTGCCAGCATCCGGTCCCTAATTAGGAGGATGAACACTGAAGCTTTCTTT
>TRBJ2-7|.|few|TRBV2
CASSEYRGGRYF
TGTGCCAGCAGTGAATACAGGGGGGGAAGGTACTTC
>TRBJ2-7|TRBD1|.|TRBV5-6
CASSLVDRASSYEQYF
TGTGCCAGCAGCTTGGTTGACAGGGCGAGCTCCTACGAGCAGTACTTC
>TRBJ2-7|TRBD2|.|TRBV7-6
CASSLEGGGNYEQYF
TGTGCCAGCAGCTTAGAAGGCGGGGGTAACTACGAGCAGTACTTC
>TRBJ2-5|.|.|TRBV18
CASSERLGTQYF
TGTGCCAGCTCAGAAAGGCTAGGGACCCAGTACTTC
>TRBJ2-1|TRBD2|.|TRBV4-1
CASTSGSHNEQFF
TGCGCCAGTACTAGCGGGTCACACAATGAGCAGTTCTTC
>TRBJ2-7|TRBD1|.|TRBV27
CASSLSRTGLLEQYF
TGTGCCAGCAGTTTATCGCGGACAGGACTCCTCGAGCAGTACTTC
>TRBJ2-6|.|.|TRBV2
CASRTPSSSQGANVLTF
TGTGCCAGCAGGACCCCGTCTAGCTCTCAGGGGGCCAACGTCCTGACTTTC
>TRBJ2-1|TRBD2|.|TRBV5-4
CASRSTSSPRAYNEQFF
TGTGCCAGCAGGTCGACTAGCTCCCCAAGGGCCTACAATGAGCAGTTCTTC
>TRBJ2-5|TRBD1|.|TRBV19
CASRDRGGSGETQYF
TGTGCCAGCCGGGACAGGGGGGGTTCGGGGGAGACCCAGTACTTC
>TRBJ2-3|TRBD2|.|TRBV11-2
CASSPSLTSGRTDTQYF
TGTGCCAGCAGCCCCTCTCTCACTAGCGGGAGAACCGATACGCAGTATTTT
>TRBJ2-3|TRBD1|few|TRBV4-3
CASSQDLTGGSNTQYF
TGCGCCAGCAGCCAAGATCTTACAGGGGGCTCGAATACGCAGTATTTT
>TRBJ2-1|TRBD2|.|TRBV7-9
CASSLDAGGYNEQFF
TGTGCCAGCAGCTTAGACGCGGGAGGCTACAATGAGCAGTTCTTC
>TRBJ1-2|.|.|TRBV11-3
CASSFSPHSNYGYTF
TGTGCCAGCAGCTTTAGTCCCCACAGTAACTATGGCTACACCTTC
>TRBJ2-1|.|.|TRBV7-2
CASSHVDFEQFF
TGTGCCAGCAGCCACGTCGACTTCGAGCAGTTCTTC
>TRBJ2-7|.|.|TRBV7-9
CASSPDIYEQYF
TGTGCCAGCAGCCCGGACATCTACGAGCAGTACTTC
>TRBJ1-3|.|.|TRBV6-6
CASTSSVFSGNTIYF
TGTGCCAGCACTTCGAGCGTCTTCTCTGGAAACACCATATATTTT
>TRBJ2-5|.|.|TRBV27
CASSWTAYQETQYF
TGTGCCAGCAGCTGGACAGCGTACCAAGAGACCCAGTACTTC
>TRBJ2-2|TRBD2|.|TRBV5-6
CASSLVAGGNPTTGELFF
TGTGCCAGCAGCTTGGTAGCGGGAGGGAACCCTACCACCGGGGAGCTGTTTTTT
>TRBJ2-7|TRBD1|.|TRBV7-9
CASSSGQGRYEQYF
TGTGCCAGCAGCTCGGGACAGGGTCGATACGAGCAGTACTTC
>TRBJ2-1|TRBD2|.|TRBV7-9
CSSSLVGLAGGNEQFF
TGTTCCAGCAGCTTAGTAGGGCTAGCGGGAGGAAATGAGCAGTTCTTC
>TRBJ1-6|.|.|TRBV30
CAWSASSYNSPLHF
TGTGCCTGGAGCGCGAGCTCCTATAATTCACCCCTCCACTTT
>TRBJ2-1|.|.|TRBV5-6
CASSLASGVYNEQFF
TGTGCCAGCAGCTTGGCCTCAGGGGTATACAATGAGCAGTTCTTC
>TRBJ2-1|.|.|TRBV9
CASSVGGRDGHNEQFF
TGTGCCAGCAGCGTAGGAGGGCGGGACGGACACAATGAGCAGTTCTTC
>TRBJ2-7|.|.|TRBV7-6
CASSSRDFNSYEQYF
TGTGCCAGCAGCTCACGGGACTTCAACTCCTACGAGCAGTACTTC
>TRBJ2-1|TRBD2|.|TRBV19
CASNRLAGGNEQFF
TGTGCCAGTAACCGACTAGCGGGAGGCAATGAGCAGTTCTTC
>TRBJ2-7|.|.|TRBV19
CASSLTAGGLYEQYF
TGTGCCAGTAGTCTCACCGCAGGGGGACTTTACGAGCAGTACTTC
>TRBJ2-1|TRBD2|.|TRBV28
CASSRGAGGPHEQFF
TGTGCCAGCAGCCGGGGAGCGGGAGGGCCGCATGAGCAGTTCTTC
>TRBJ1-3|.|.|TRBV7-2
CASRSLLPLGNTIYF
TGTGCCAGCAGGTCCCTTCTTCCCCTCGGAAACACCATATATTTT
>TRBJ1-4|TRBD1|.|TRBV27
CASSLYAGGSEKLFF
TGTGCCAGCAGTTTATATGCAGGGGGCTCTGAAAAACTGTTTTTT
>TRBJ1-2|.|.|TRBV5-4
CASSIDTPNYGYTF
TGTGCCAGCAGCATAGACACCCCTAACTATGGCTACACCTTC
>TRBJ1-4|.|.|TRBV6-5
CASSRDRWSEKLFF
TGTGCCAGCAGTCGTGACAGGTGGAGTGAAAAACTGTTTTTT
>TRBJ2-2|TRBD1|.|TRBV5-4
CASREQGAGELFF
TGTGCCAGCAGGGAGCAGGGGGCCGGGGAGCTGTTTTTT
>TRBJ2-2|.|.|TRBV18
CASSPLFGPVSNTGELFF
TGTGCCAGCTCCCCCCTATTTGGGCCGGTTTCGAACACCGGGGAGCTGTTTTTT
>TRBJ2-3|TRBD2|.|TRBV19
CASRGGSGIGDTQYF
TGTGCCAGTAGGGGGGGGAGCGGGATCGGAGATACGCAGTATTTT
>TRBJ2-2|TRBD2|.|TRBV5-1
CASSWTWTSGRAGTGELFF
TGCGCCAGCAGCTGGACCTGGACTAGCGGGAGGGCGGGTACCGGGGAGCTGTTTTTT
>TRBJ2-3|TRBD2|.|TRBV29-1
CSVPLAGRTDTQYF
TGCAGCGTTCCACTAGCGGGACGCACAGATACGCAGTATTTT
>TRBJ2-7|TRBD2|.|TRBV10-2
CASSGGGGLVYEQYF
TGCGCCAGCAGTGGAGGCGGGGGACTAGTCTACGAGCAGTACTTC
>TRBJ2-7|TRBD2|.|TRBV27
CASSRTSGSTEQYF
TGTGCCAGCAGTAGAACTAGCGGGAGTACCGAGCAGTACTTC
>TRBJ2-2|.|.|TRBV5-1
CASAQGATNTGELFF
TGCGCCAGCGCCCAGGGCGCCACGAACACCGGGGAGCTGTTTTTT
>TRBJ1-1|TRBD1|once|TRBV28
CASSLPTTGGTEAFF
TGTGCCAGCAGTTTACCCACGACAGGGGGAACTGAAGCTTTCTTT
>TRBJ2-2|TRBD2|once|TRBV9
CASSLRLAEANTGELFF
TGTGCCAGCAGCTTACGACTAGCGGAGGCGAACACCGGGGAGCTGTTTTTT
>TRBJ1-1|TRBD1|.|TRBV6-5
CASSQDRGGKAEAFF
TGTGCCAGCAGTCAGGACAGGGGTGGCAAAGCTGAAGCTTTCTTT
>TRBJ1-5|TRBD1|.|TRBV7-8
CASSPGTGFENQPQHF
TGTGCCAGCAGCCCCGGGACAGGGTTTGAAAATCAGCCCCAGCATTTT
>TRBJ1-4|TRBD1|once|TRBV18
CASSPQGAEKLFF
TGTGCCAGCTCACCGCAGGGGGCGGAAAAACTGTTTTTT
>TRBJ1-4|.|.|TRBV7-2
CASSLGGNEKLFF
TGTGCCAGCAGCTTAGGCGGAAATGAAAAACTGTTTTTT
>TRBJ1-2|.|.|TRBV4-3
CASSQDTQDNYGYTF
TGCGCCAGCAGCCAAGATACGCAGGATAACTATGGCTACACCTTC
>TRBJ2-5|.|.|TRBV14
CASSGLRGSAQETQYF
TGTGCCAGCAGCGGCCTCCGGGGTTCCGCCCAGGAGACCCAGTACTTC
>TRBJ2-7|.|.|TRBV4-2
CASSQGTDSYEQYF
TGTGCCAGCAGCCAAGGGACAGACTCCTACGAGCAGTACTTC